This T cell receptor (beta chain) was documented in a study of blood T cell repertoires in COVID-19. About the research overall: The United States, Italy and Spain provided the acute and convalescent COVID-19 samples. T cells, B-cell-depleted T cells, or PBMCs supplied cDNA or gDNA.

How the authors handled the data: Amplification with reference gene primers provided the estimates of nucleated cell counts. Assay: immunoSEQ multiplex PCR; the TCRdb copy retains only in-frame clones and omits some. That table furnishes V, J and clone size, whereas the DNA furnished D and trimming. The sample carries about 13,000 clones, about nine tenths recorded once. This CDR3 region has 16 residues. The germline gives CDR1 ENHRY, CDR2 SYGVKD. Losses at the gene ends were 4 bases for V and 0 bases for J; bases not matched to a gene: 5. This rearrangement joins TRBV10-3 to TRBJ1-5; 8 bases are a match to TRBD1. This TCR derives from a human donor in a cohort sampled during active COVID-19. Sequences were obtained from peripheral blood. CDR3 nucleotide sequence: TGTGCCATCAGTGGGGGACAGGCGAATAGCAATCAGCCCCAGCATTTT. It encodes CAISGGQANSNQPQHF.